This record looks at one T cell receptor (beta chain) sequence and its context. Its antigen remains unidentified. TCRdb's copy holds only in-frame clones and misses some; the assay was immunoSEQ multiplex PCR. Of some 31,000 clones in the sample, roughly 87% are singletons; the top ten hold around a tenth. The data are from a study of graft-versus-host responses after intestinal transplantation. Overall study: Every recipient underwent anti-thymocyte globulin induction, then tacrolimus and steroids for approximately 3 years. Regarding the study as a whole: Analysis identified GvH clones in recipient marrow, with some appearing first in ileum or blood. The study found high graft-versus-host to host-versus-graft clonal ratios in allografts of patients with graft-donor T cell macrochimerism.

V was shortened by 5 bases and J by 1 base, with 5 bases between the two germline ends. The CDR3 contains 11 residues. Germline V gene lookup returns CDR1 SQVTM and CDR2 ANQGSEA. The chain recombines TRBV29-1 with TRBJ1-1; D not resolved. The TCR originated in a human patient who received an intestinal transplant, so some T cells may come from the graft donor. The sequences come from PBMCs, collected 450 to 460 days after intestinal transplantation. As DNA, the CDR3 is TGCAGCGTTCAAGGGAACACTGAAGCTTTCTTT. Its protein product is CSVQGNTEAFF.